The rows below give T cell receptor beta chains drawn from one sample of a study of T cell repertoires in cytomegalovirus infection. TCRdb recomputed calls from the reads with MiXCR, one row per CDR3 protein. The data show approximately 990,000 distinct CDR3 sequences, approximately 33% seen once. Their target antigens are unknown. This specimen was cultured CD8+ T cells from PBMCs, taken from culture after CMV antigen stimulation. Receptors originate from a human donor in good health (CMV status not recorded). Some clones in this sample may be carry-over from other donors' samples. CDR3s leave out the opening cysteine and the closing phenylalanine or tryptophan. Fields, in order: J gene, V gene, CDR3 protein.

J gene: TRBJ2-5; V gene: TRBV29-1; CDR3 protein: SVGKETQY
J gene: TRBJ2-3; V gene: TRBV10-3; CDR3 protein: AISEPPTSGAGDTQY
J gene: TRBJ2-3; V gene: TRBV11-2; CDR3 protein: ASSLRYGTDKDTQY
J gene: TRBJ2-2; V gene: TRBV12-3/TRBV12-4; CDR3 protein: ASSFLGLDTGELF
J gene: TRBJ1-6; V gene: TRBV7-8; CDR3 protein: ASTLRRTGNSPLH
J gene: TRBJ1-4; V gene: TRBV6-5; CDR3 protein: ASSLTRPTWNEKLF
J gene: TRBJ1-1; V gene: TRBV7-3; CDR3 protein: ASSPLGGLSTEAF
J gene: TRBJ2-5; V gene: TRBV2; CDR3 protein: ASSALGTDQETQY
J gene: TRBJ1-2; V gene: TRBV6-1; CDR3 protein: ASSEWFRIYGYT
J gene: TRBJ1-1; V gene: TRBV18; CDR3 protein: ASSPQGVYETVWPNTEAF
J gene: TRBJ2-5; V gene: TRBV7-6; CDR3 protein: ASSPRTGGKTQY
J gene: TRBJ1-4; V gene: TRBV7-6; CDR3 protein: ASSQPGRRGGEKLF